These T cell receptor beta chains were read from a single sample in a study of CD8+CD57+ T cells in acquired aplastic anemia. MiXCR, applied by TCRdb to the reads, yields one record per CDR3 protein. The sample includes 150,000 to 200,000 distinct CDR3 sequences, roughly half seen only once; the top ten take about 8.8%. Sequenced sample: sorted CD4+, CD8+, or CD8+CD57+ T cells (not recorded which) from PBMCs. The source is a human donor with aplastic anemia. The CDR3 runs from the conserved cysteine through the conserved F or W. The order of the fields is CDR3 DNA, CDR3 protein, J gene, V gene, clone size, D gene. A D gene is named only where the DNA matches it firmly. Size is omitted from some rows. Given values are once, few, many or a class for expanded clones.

DNA: TGTGCCAGCTCAGCCACAGAGCTAAACACCGGGGAGCTGTTTTTT; CDR3: CASSATELNTGELFF; J: TRBJ2-2; V: TRBV6-1; size: .; D: .
DNA: TGTGCCAGCAGCTCCGAACGGGCACAGGGTGGGACTGAAGCTTTCTTT; CDR3: CASSSERAQGGTEAFF; J: TRBJ1-1; V: TRBV9; size: .; D: .
DNA: TGTGCCAGCAGCTTAGCCCAGTACTTC; CDR3: CASSLAQYF; J: TRBJ2-5; V: TRBV7-9; size: few; D: .
DNA: TGCGCCAGCAGCCAGGGACAGCGAGATCAGCCCCAGCATTTT; CDR3: CASSQGQRDQPQHF; J: TRBJ1-5; V: TRBV5-1; size: once; D: TRBD1
DNA: TGTGCCAGCAGTTCTACGACTAGCGGGAGGGCCGTTTTCAGCGGTGAGCAGTTCTTC; CDR3: CASSSTTSGRAVFSGEQFF; J: TRBJ2-1; V: TRBV6-9; size: .; D: TRBD2
DNA: TGTGCCAGCAGTGAAAGGACAACCAACTATGGCTACACCTTC; CDR3: CASSERTTNYGYTF; J: TRBJ1-2; V: TRBV6-1; size: .; D: .
DNA: TGTGCCAGCAGCTTTACAGGGACCACCTACGAGCAGTACTTC; CDR3: CASSFTGTTYEQYF; J: TRBJ2-7; V: TRBV11-3; size: .; D: .
DNA: TGTGCCAGCAGTGAAAATCAGCCCCAGCATTTT; CDR3: CASSENQPQHF; J: TRBJ1-5; V: TRBV6-1; size: .; D: .
DNA: TGCGCCAGCAGCCAAGTAACAGGTCTAGACGCTTTCTTT; CDR3: CASSQVTGLDAFF; J: TRBJ1-1; V: TRBV4-3; size: many; D: .
DNA: TGTGCCAGCAGTGGAAGCATAGCATCCTATGGCTACACCTTC; CDR3: CASSGSIASYGYTF; J: TRBJ1-2; V: TRBV5-6; size: many; D: .
DNA: TGTGCCAGCAGCTATCACAGTTCAGATACGCAGTATTTT; CDR3: CASSYHSSDTQYF; J: TRBJ2-3; V: TRBV7-9; size: .; D: .